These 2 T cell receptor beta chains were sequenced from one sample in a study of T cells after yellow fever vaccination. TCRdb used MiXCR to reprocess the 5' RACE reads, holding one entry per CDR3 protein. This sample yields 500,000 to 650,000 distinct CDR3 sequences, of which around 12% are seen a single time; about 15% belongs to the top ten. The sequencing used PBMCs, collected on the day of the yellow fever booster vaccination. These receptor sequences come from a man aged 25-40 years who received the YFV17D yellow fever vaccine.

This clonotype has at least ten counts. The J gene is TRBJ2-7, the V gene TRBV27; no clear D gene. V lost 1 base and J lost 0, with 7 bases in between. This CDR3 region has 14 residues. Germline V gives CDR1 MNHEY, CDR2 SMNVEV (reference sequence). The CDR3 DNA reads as TGTGCCAGCAGTTTATGGGCCAACTCCTACGAGCAGTACTTC. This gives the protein CASSLWANSYEQYF.

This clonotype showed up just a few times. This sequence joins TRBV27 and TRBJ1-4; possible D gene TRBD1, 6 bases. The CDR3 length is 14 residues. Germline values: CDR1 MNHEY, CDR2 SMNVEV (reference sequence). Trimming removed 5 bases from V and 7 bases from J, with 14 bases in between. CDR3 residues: CASSNNRVGEKLFF. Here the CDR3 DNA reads TGTGCCAGCAGTAATAACAGGGTCGGTGAAAAACTGTTTTTT. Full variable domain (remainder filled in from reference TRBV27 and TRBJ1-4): EAQVTQNPRYLITVTGKKLTVTCSQNMNHEYMSWYRQDPGLGLRQIYYSMNVEVTDKGDVPEGYKVSRKEKRNFPLILESPSPNQTSLYFCASSNNRVGEKLFFGSGTQLSVL.